The 27 T cell receptor beta chains below come from one sample, sequenced in a study of identical twins. One entry per CDR3 protein results from TCRdb running MiXCR on the 5' RACE reads. Counted here are some 1,600,000 distinct CDR3 sequences, about 32% occurring once; the ten biggest clones make up about 0.27%. The sequenced sample was cord blood. These receptors originate from a newborn girl in good health.

Regarding this clonotype: The junction differs from germline at one of its ends, possibly a read error. The rearrangement uses TRBV5-1 and TRBJ2-1; 7 bases fit TRBD1. This CDR3 contains 15 residues. Germline values: CDR1 SGHRS, CDR2 YFSETQ. CDR3 bases: TGCGCCAACAGCTTAAGGGACAGCTCCTACAATGAGCAGTTCTTC. Protein sequence: CANSLRDSSYNEQFF.

The gene calls are TRBV9 and TRBJ2-1, with a tentative D call TRBD2 (5 bases). V was pared by 0 bases and J by 4 bases, with 14 bases between. This CDR3 has 16 amino acids. CDR1 is SGDLS, CDR2 YYNGEE, per germline. The CDR3 region has the DNA TGTGCCAGCAGCGTAGGGCAGTGGGAGTCATACAATGAGCAGTTCTTC. Translating it yields CASSVGQWESYNEQFF.

The J gene is TRBJ1-1, the V gene TRBV18, with a tentative D call TRBD1 (5 bases). CDR3 length: 18 residues. CDR1 is KGHSH, CDR2 LQKENI, per germline. V was cut by 3 bases and J by 1 base, with 21 bases left in between. The CDR3: CASSPLAQARVANTEAFF. In DNA form, the CDR3 reads TGTGCCAGCTCACCCCTGGCACAGGCCAGGGTGGCGAACACTGAAGCTTTCTTT. Full variable domain (rest looked up from reference TRBV18 and TRBJ1-1): NAGVMQNPRHLVRRRGQEARLRCSPMKGHSHVYWYRQLPEEGLKFMVYLQKENIIDESGMPKERFSAEFPKEGPSILRIQQVVRGDSAAYFCASSPLAQARVANTEAFFGQGTRLTVV.

V and J are TRBV28 and TRBJ2-6; a possible D gene is TRBD2 (7 bases). Per germline, CDR1 MDHEN and CDR2 SYDVKM. The V gene lost 4 bases and the J gene lost 4 bases, with 14 bases spanning the gap. The CDR3 has 16 amino acids. The CDR3 here is CASSSPGGLGANVLTF. For the CDR3, the DNA is TGTGCCAGCAGTTCCCCCGGGGGGCTCGGGGCCAACGTCCTGACTTTC.

The chain uses TRBV28 and TRBJ2-1, with 10 bases that match TRBD2. The germline V gene encodes CDR1 MDHEN and CDR2 SYDVKM. The CDR3 loop spans 14 amino acids. V was pared by 7 bases and J by 10 bases, with 10 bases of the junction left unmatched. This CDR3 reads CASTPLAGLKEQFF. DNA for the CDR3: TGTGCCAGCACCCCACTAGCGGGATTGAAGGAGCAGTTCTTC. The whole variable domain, filled in from reference TRBV28 and TRBJ2-1, reads DVKVTQSSRYLVKRTGEKVFLECVQDMDHENMFWYRQDPGLGLRLIYFSYDVKMKEKGDIPEGYSVSREKKERFSLILESASTNQTSMYLCASTPLAGLKEQFFGPGTRLTVL.

This chain links TRBV20-1 with TRBJ2-4, with a tentative D call TRBD2 (5 bases). Germline V gene data show CDR1 as DFQATT and CDR2 as SNEGSKA (reference sequence). V gave up 4 bases and J gave up 6 bases, with 16 bases separating them. CDR3 size: 14 residues. Here the CDR3 reads CSAIPRGNGNIQYF. The CDR3 bases are TGCAGTGCTATTCCCCGGGGAAATGGAAACATTCAGTACTTC.

The rearrangement joins TRBV27 to TRBJ2-7, with TRBD2 identical over 8 bases. The CDR3 loop spans 14 amino acids. CDR1 is MNHEY, CDR2 SMNVEV, per germline (reference sequence). Germline trimming cut 7 bases from V and 2 bases from J; bases unmatched to any gene: 7. CDR3 protein: CASKVREGPYEQYF. The CDR3 DNA is TGTGCCAGCAAGGTACGGGAGGGCCCCTACGAGCAGTACTTC.

As to this clonotype: This may be a read error: a much more frequent sequence differs by one nucleotide. V gene TRBV5-1 combines with J gene TRBJ2-7, with D perhaps given as TRBD1 or TRBD2 (5 bases each). The CDR3 length is 14 residues. The germline V gene has CDR1 SGHRS and CDR2 YFSETQ. V dropped 4 bases and J dropped 4 bases, with 15 bases sitting between them. The DNA of the CDR3 is TGCGCCAGCAGCCCGGGACCAGCGGAATACGAGCAGTACTTC. It encodes CASSPGPAEYEQYF.

Only a few counts were recorded for this clonotype. The CDR3 DNA follows: TGTGCCACCAGGTCGGGACAGGGCTCCTACGAGCAGTACTTC. Its translation: CATRSGQGSYEQYF. The chain links TRBV15 to TRBJ2-7, with TRBD1 identical over 9 bases. The length of the CDR3 is 14 residues. Germline V gene lookup returns CDR1 LNHNV and CDR2 YYDKDF (reference sequence). With 6 bases clipped from V and 0 bases from J, the junction kept 3 bases outside the gene matches.

The chain couples TRBV20-1 to TRBJ2-5; D may be TRBD2 (5 bases). The CDR3 loop spans 11 amino acids. The V gene lost 4 bases and the J gene lost 5 bases, with 8 bases spanning the gap. Germline loops: CDR1 DFQATT, CDR2 SNEGSKA (reference sequence). Here the CDR3 reads CSAKRGETQYF. CDR3 bases: TGCAGTGCTAAACGAGGGGAGACCCAGTACTTC.

About this clonotype itself: One end of the junction fails to match germline, which may point to a read error. The V call is TRBV7-2, the J call TRBJ1-4; D may be TRBD1 (5 bases). Germline values: CDR1 SGHTA, CDR2 FQGNSA. The CDR3 loop spans 15 amino acids. The CDR3 is CASSLAPGYAKKPFF. In DNA, the CDR3 is TGTGCCAGCAGCTTAGCCCCAGGGTACGCTAAAAAACCGTTTTTT.

This clonotype was observed a few times. The CDR3 DNA sequence: TGTGCCAGCAGCTTAGAATTTGCGACAGATACGCAGTATTTT. Translation gives CASSLEFATDTQYF. The chain employs TRBV7-9 and TRBJ2-3; no clear D. Trimming removed 1 base from V and 3 bases from J, with 8 bases in between. The CDR3 has 14 residues. From germline, CDR1 is SEHNR and CDR2 FQNEAQ (reference sequence).

The table lists this clonotype with a few counts. The gene calls are TRBV20-1 and TRBJ2-3; 7 positions match TRBD1. From germline, CDR1 is DFQATT and CDR2 SNEGSKA (reference sequence). The CDR3 runs to 16 residues. V trimming: 5 bases; J trimming: 3 bases; junction bases outside the gene matches: 14. The CDR3 region is CSAPTTIQGMTDTQYF. In DNA, the CDR3 is TGCAGTGCTCCTACTACAATACAGGGGATGACAGATACGCAGTATTTT.

V gene TRBV3-1 combines with J gene TRBJ2-1, with 10 bases fitting TRBD2. Trimming at V came to 4 bases and at J to 3 bases, leaving 6 bases not matched to a gene. Germline CDR1 LGHDT, CDR2 YNNKEL (reference sequence). CDR3 size: 16 residues. The CDR3 DNA follows: TGTGCCAGCAGCCGCAGCGGGGGGGTACTCTACAATGAGCAGTTCTTC. Amino acid sequence: CASSRSGGVLYNEQFF.

This clonotype came up once. The chain joins TRBV5-1 to TRBJ2-3; 9 nucleotides line up with TRBD2. V lost 4 bases to trimming and J lost 2 bases; unmatched junction nucleotides: 8. Germline V gene lookup returns CDR1 SGHRS and CDR2 YFSETQ. The CDR3 is 16 residues long. The CDR3 region has the DNA TGCGCCAGCAGCGCGCGGGTAGCGGGGGCCACAGATACGCAGTATTTT. This sequence encodes CASSARVAGATDTQYF. Full variable domain (remainder filled in from reference TRBV5-1 and TRBJ2-3): KAGVTQTPRYLIKTRGQQVTLSCSPISGHRSVSWYQQTPGQGLQFLFEYFSETQRNKGNFPGRFSGRQFSNSRSEMNVSTLELGDSALYLCASSARVAGATDTQYFGPGTRLTVL.

The gene calls are TRBV20-1 and TRBJ1-4; 7 bases fit TRBD1. J was trimmed by 7 bases and V by 1 base; bases with no gene match: 12. This CDR3 region has 16 residues. CDR1 and CDR2 from the germline V gene are DFQATT and SNEGSKA (reference sequence). The CDR3, as DNA: TGCAGTGCTAGAGCCCCCTCGACAGGGCGACCTGAAAAACTGTTTTTT. The encoded protein is CSARAPSTGRPEKLFF.

The chain links TRBV29-1 to TRBJ2-5; D might be TRBD1 or TRBD2, each matching 5 bases. The DNA end lines up better with TRBJ2-7; the J call may be wrong. CDR1 and CDR2 (germline): SQVTM, ANQGSEA. CDR3 size: 13 residues. The CDR3 DNA reads as TGCAGCGTTAGCCCTTCAGGGAGCCACGAGCAGTACTTC. Its translation: CSVSPSGSHEQYF.

The chain joins TRBV3-1 to TRBJ1-2; D is undetermined. Trimming pared 2 bases from V and 5 bases from J, leaving 9 bases between. The germline V gene has CDR1 LGHDT and CDR2 YNNKEL (reference sequence). The CDR3 consists of 13 residues. CDR3 loop: CASSQTPSYGYTF. The CDR3 DNA follows: TGTGCCAGCAGCCAAACTCCCAGTTATGGCTACACCTTC.

The sample holds a few counts of this clonotype. The J gene is TRBJ2-7, the V gene TRBV7-9; D remains unclear. CDR3 length equals 13 residues. Germline V lookup: CDR1 SEHNR, CDR2 FQNEAQ (reference sequence). The V end lost 1 base, the J end lost 7 bases, and 11 bases lay between the germline ends. For the CDR3, the DNA is TGTGCCAGCAGCTTAGGAATATGGGGTGAGCAGTACTTC. It specifies CASSLGIWGEQYF.

This clonotype was seen a handful of times. The chain employs TRBV20-1 and TRBJ2-7; TRBD2 matches at 7 bases. With V trimmed by 0 bases and J by 6 bases, 8 bases remained unmatched. The CDR3 is 14 amino acids. Germline CDR1 is DFQATT and CDR2 is SNEGSKA (reference sequence). The CDR3 DNA reads TGCAGTGCTAGAGATCGGGAAGCGGGGCTCGAGCAGTACTTC. Protein: CSARDREAGLEQYF.

This clonotype has more than one count but fewer than ten. The chain has TRBV11-2 and TRBJ2-1; 7 bases are shared with TRBD2. Germline V gene lookup returns CDR1 SGHAT and CDR2 FQNNGV. The CDR3 sequence is 17 residues long. Losses at the gene ends were 0 bases for V and 6 bases for J; bases not matched to a gene: 11. CDR3 in amino acids: CASSLDPWRGGSNEQFF. CDR3 nucleotides: TGTGCCAGCAGCTTAGATCCCTGGCGGGGCGGGAGCAATGAGCAGTTCTTC.

The gene calls are TRBV19 and TRBJ2-3; 7 nucleotides line up with TRBD2. CDR1 is LNHDA, CDR2 SQIVND, per germline (reference sequence). This CDR3 spans 16 amino acids. The V gene end was trimmed by 7 bases and the J gene end by 3 bases; junction bases not matched to a gene: 13. CDR3 sequence (DNA): TGTGCCAGTACGGCAGTCGGCGGGAGACAAACAGATACGCAGTATTTT. Translating it yields CASTAVGGRQTDTQYF.

This clonotype came up a few times. The chain carries TRBV6-2 or TRBV6-3 and TRBJ2-1; 10 bases are a match to TRBD2. CDR1 MNHEY and CDR2 SVGEGT come from the germline V gene. This CDR3 is 15 amino acids long. The junction had 5 bases not matched to a gene; V was cut back by 2 bases and J by 7 bases. CDR3 coding DNA: TGTGCCAGCAGTTACCCACTAGCGGGGAGGAATGAGCAGTTCTTC. Residues: CASSYPLAGRNEQFF.

This clonotype has more than one count but fewer than ten. This sequence joins TRBV30 and TRBJ2-4, with a possible D match to TRBD2 (6 bases). The CDR3 totals 12 residues. The V and J ends lost 1 base and 7 bases respectively, with 8 bases between them. Germline V CDR1 and CDR2: GTSNPN, SVGIG (reference sequence). Written as DNA, the CDR3 is TGTGCCTGGAGTGGGGGACTGAACATTCAGTACTTC. Amino acid sequence: CAWSGGLNIQYF.

The J gene is TRBJ2-7, the V gene TRBV6-6; the D gene is possibly TRBD1 (6 bases). Germline V gene lookup returns CDR1 MNHNY and CDR2 SVGAGI (reference sequence). V lost 5 bases and J lost 7, with 21 bases in between. The CDR3 has 15 amino acids. CDR3 region: CASSTLGAAYNEQYF. CDR3 DNA sequence: TGTGCCAGCAGTACCTTGGGGGCCGCGTACAATGAGCAGTACTTC.

This clonotype was seen just once. The chain employs TRBV9 and TRBJ1-3; the D is unclear. Germline lookup yields CDR1 SGDLS and CDR2 YYNGEE. This CDR3 has 16 amino acids. Deletions cut 0 bases from V and 0 bases from J, with 10 bases between. Here the CDR3 reads CASSVGDGYSGNTIYF. For the CDR3, the DNA is TGTGCCAGCAGCGTAGGGGATGGATACTCTGGAAACACCATATATTTT.

J is TRBJ2-1 and V is TRBV15; tentative D call: TRBD2 (6 bases). This CDR3 spans 15 amino acids. CDR1 and CDR2 from the germline V gene are LNHNV and YYDKDF (reference sequence). The V end lost 8 bases, the J end lost 4 bases, and 18 bases lay between the germline ends. Here the CDR3 DNA reads TGTGCCACCCAACTCGGCGGCGCGGGGTACAATGAGCAGTTCTTC. This encodes CATQLGGAGYNEQFF.